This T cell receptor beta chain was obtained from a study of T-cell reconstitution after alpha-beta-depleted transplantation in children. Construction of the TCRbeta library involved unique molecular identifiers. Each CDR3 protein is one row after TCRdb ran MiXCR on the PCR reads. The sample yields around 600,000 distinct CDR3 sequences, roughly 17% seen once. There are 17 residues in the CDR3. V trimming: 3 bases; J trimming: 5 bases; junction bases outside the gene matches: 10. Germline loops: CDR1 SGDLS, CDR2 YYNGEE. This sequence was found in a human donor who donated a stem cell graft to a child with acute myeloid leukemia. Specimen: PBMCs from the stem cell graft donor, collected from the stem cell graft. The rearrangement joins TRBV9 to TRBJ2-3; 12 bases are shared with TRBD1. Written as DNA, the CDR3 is TGTGCCAGCAGCGGATTCTCCGGGACAGGGGGCCAAGATACGCAGTATTTT. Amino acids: CASSGFSGTGGQDTQYF.